This TCR beta chain derives from a study of PD-1 blockade in classical Hodgkin lymphoma. Whole-study findings and limits: Newly diagnosed patients and complete responders had comparable diversity at baseline. Initiation of nivolumab under 1 year after ASCT led to exclusion of patients.

TCRdb keeps only in-frame clones here, not all; method: immunoSEQ multiplex PCR. The data show under 100,000 clones, roughly 88% seen once. This CDR3 region has 13 residues. The V end was cut by 4 bases, the J end by 0 bases, with 9 bases between. Germline values: CDR1 SQVTM, CDR2 ANQGSEA. This clone came up once. Antigen unknown. With no exception, relapse followed autologous stem cell transplantation in all patients, and brentuximab vedotin exposure varied. Each best response was a complete response, a partial response or progressive disease. V gene TRBV29-1 combines with J gene TRBJ1-2; D is unclear. The sequenced sample was peripheral blood mononuclear cells (PBMCs), obtained at baseline. The TCR originated in a human donor with classical Hodgkin lymphoma. The chain's CDR3 is CSVVAGSNYGYTF. CDR3 nucleotide sequence: TGCAGCGTTGTGGCCGGGTCTAACTATGGCTACACCTTC.